These 8 T cell receptor beta chains were sequenced from one sample in a study of T cells after yellow fever vaccination. MiXCR, run by TCRdb on the 5' RACE reads, gives a single entry per CDR3 protein. The sample lists 400,000 to 450,000 distinct CDR3 sequences, about 17% occurring once. The material sequenced was PBMCs, taken before the yellow fever booster vaccination. These receptors came from a man younger than 35 who received the YFV17D yellow fever vaccine.

Only a few counts were recorded for this clonotype. The chain carries TRBV6-5 and TRBJ2-7; 7 bases map to TRBD1. Germline assignment: CDR1 MNHEY and CDR2 SVGAGI. The CDR3 runs to 16 residues. Trimming cost V 5 bases and J 0 bases; bases outside gene matches: 10. Written as DNA, the CDR3 is TGTGCCAGCAGTCCCCCTCACCGGGACAGCTCCTACGAGCAGTACTTC. It codes for CASSPPHRDSSYEQYF.

This clonotype was detected ten times or more. The V and J genes are TRBV29-1 and TRBJ1-1; the D is unclear. Germline CDR1 reads SQVTM; CDR2 reads ANQGSEA. This CDR3 region has 13 residues. V lost 7 bases to trimming and J lost 4 bases, with 16 bases between them. The CDR3 nucleotides read TGCAGCGCATATATGTCAGGAGGCACTGAAGCTTTCTTT. This codes for CSAYMSGGTEAFF.

This clonotype was seen more than once but under ten times. The chain has TRBV20-1 and TRBJ2-5; 8 nucleotides line up with TRBD2. With V trimmed by 1 base and J by 7 bases, 8 bases remained unmatched. The CDR3 is 14 amino acids. The germline gives CDR1 DFQATT, CDR2 SNEGSKA (reference sequence). The CDR3 sequence is CSARAAGVSGTQYF. The CDR3 DNA follows: TGCAGTGCTAGAGCAGCGGGGGTGTCTGGGACCCAGTACTTC.

Of note for this clonotype: The CDR3 ends on some other residue instead of the conserved phenylalanine or tryptophan, so this is likely a read error. This chain connects TRBV4-3 to TRBJ2-1; 9 nucleotides align to TRBD1. The CDR3 loop spans 15 amino acids. The germline V gene encodes CDR1 LGHNA and CDR2 YSLEER. J lost 8 bases, V lost 1 base, and 6 bases had no gene match. The chain's CDR3 is CASSQAPGTGYEQFL. DNA of the CDR3: TGCGCCAGCAGCCAAGCGCCCGGGACAGGGTATGAGCAGTTCTTA.

In this sample, this clonotype turned up a few times. This sequence joins TRBV12-3 or TRBV12-4 and TRBJ1-2; D is unclear. The CDR3 spans 13 residues. The V gene lost 2 bases and the J gene lost 6 bases, with 10 bases spanning the gap. In DNA, the CDR3 is TGTGCCAGCAGTTTAACCGGCAGCAATGGCTACACCTTC. Residues: CASSLTGSNGYTF.

This clonotype showed up just a few times. The chain joins TRBV9 to TRBJ2-3; D is undetermined. The CDR3 loop spans 14 amino acids. With 0 bases removed from V and 1 base from J, the gap between germline ends came to 6 bases. The germline V gene has CDR1 SGDLS and CDR2 YYNGEE. CDR3 DNA: TGTGCCAGCAGCGTAGCGTGCTGCACAGATACGCAGTATTTT. This encodes CASSVACCTDTQYF.

CDR3 sequence: CSARDGTLSYEQYF. CDR3 in DNA: TGCAGTGCTAGAGACGGTACACTCTCCTACGAGCAGTACTTC. The V and J genes are TRBV20-1 and TRBJ2-7; D ambiguous. CDR1 DFQATT and CDR2 SNEGSKA come from the germline V gene (reference sequence). The V end was cut by 0 bases, the J end by 0 bases, with 9 bases between. CDR3 length equals 14 residues.

This clonotype was detected a few times. V gene TRBV5-1 combines with J gene TRBJ2-7; TRBD1 matches at 10 bases. The CDR3 spans 15 residues. V trimming: 3 bases; J trimming: 7 bases; junction bases outside the gene matches: 10. Per germline, CDR1 SGHRS and CDR2 YFSETQ. The CDR3 region is CASSSGWDRGEEQYF. Written as DNA, the CDR3 is TGCGCCAGCAGCTCGGGTTGGGACAGGGGTGAGGAGCAGTACTTC.